This TCR beta chain was documented in a study of T cells and Merkel cell carcinoma outcomes. TCRdb's copy holds only in-frame clones and misses some; the assay was immunoSEQ multiplex PCR. The repertoire holds about 9,200 clones, with around four fifths as singletons. Study-level findings and limits: Reportedly, T-cell repertoire with density predicts Merkel cell carcinoma outcomes.

On this clone: Its target is unknown.

CDR3 length: 15 amino acids. Germline V gene data show CDR1 as SGHTA and CDR2 as FQGNSA. J was trimmed by 5 bases and V by 6 bases; bases with no gene match: 8. The sequenced material came from tumor tissue from Merkel cell carcinoma. This receptor was taken from a human donor with Merkel cell carcinoma. This sequence joins TRBV7-2 and TRBJ2-2; 8 nucleotides match TRBD1. CDR3 coding DNA: TGTGCCAGCAGTCCCCGGACAGGGAGAACCGGGGAGCTGTTTTTT. Translated, it gives CASSPRTGRTGELFF.